A single sample is the source of the 25 T cell receptor beta chains below, sequenced in a study of control samples from healthy donors and cancer patients. Method: immunoSEQ multiplex PCR; TCRdb's copy keeps in-frame clones and lacks some. Of 90,000 to 150,000 clones in the sample, approximately 87% were seen once. Sample: blood. The receptor source for this set is a man in his thirties or forties in good health.

The genes are TRBV9 and TRBJ1-2; D is undetermined. The CDR3 loop spans 12 amino acids. Trimming shortened V by 0 bases and J by 8 bases, and 8 bases separated the two germline ends. From germline, CDR1 is SGDLS and CDR2 YYNGEE. As DNA, the CDR3 is TGTGCCAGCAGCGTAGGAGGCTCGGGCTACACCTTC. This gives the protein CASSVGGSGYTF.

The rearrangement links TRBV15 to TRBJ2-7; D perhaps matches TRBD2 (5 bases). With 1 base removed from V and 5 bases from J, the gap between germline ends came to 6 bases. This CDR3 region has 12 residues. CDR1 and CDR2 from the germline V gene are LNHNV and YYDKDF (reference sequence). The CDR3 is CATSRAGNEQYF. CDR3 bases: TGTGCCACCAGCAGAGCGGGAAACGAGCAGTACTTC.

The chain joins TRBV9 to TRBJ1-3; D not resolved. Trimming took 4 bases from V and 9 from J, leaving 23 bases between them. The CDR3 runs 16 residues. Germline CDR1 reads SGDLS; CDR2 reads YYNGEE. The CDR3 DNA reads as TGTGCCAGCAGCCCCCTGCGTGGGCCCACCCGGCCCACCATATATTTT. This gives the protein CASSPLRGPTRPTIYF.

As concerns this clone: The same CDR3 arises from other DNA sequences in this sample as well. The rearrangement links TRBV5-1 to TRBJ1-1; maybe TRBD1 (5 bases). CDR1 and CDR2 from the germline V gene are SGHRS and YFSETQ. V was shortened by 1 base and J by 3 bases, with 7 bases between the two germline ends. CDR3 length: 13 residues. CDR3 sequence: CASSLKGDTEAFF. The CDR3 coding sequence is TGCGCCAGCAGCTTGAAAGGGGACACTGAAGCTTTCTTT.

DNA of the CDR3: TGTGCCAGCAGTCCCGGGGGCCCGGGTCAAGAGACCCAGTACTTC. Translated: CASSPGGPGQETQYF. This sequence joins TRBV6-6 and TRBJ2-5; D may correspond to TRBD1 or TRBD2 (6 bases each). CDR3 length: 15 amino acids. V was shortened by 5 bases and J by 2 bases, with 15 bases between the two germline ends. Germline V gene lookup returns CDR1 MNHNY and CDR2 SVGAGI (reference sequence).

The chain uses TRBV11-1 and TRBJ1-2; possible D gene TRBD1, 6 bases. The ends were cut back, 5 bases at V and 0 bases at J, with 10 bases in the middle. The germline CDR1 and CDR2 sequences are SGHAT and FQDESV (reference sequence). The CDR3 runs to 14 residues. CDR3 residues: CASSDRRPNYGYTF. The CDR3 DNA is TGTGCCAGCAGCGACAGGAGACCTAACTATGGCTACACCTTC.

The CDR3 coding sequence is TGTGCCAGCAGCCTCAACAGGGATACGCAGTATTTT. Its protein is CASSLNRDTQYF. The gene calls are TRBV9 and TRBJ2-3; D perhaps matches TRBD1 (5 bases). The ends were cut back, 4 bases at V and 6 bases at J, with 9 bases in the middle. The germline CDR1 and CDR2 sequences are SGDLS and YYNGEE. This CDR3 is built from 12 residues.

The genes are TRBV30 and TRBJ1-5; D perhaps matches TRBD1 (5 bases). The V gene's germline CDR1 is GTSNPN and CDR2 SVGIG (reference sequence). The CDR3 length is 12 residues. V was trimmed by 1 base and J by 4 bases, leaving 5 bases between them. CDR3 bases: TGTGCCTGGAGTGGGGGGAATCAGCCCCAGCATTTT. Its protein is CAWSGGNQPQHF.

V and J are TRBV6-5 and TRBJ1-1; D possibly corresponds to TRBD1 (6 bases). There are 13 residues in the CDR3. Per the germline V gene, CDR1 is MNHEY and CDR2 is SVGAGI. V gave up 7 bases and J gave up 5 bases, with 14 bases separating them. CDR3 nucleotide sequence: TGTGCCAGCACCCAACCAGGGGCAACTGAAGCTTTCTTT. Protein: CASTQPGATEAFF.

This clone was detected many times. The chain couples TRBV12-3 or TRBV12-4 to TRBJ1-2; D not resolved. The CDR3 loop spans 13 amino acids. The V gene lost 3 bases and the J gene lost 0 bases, with 5 bases spanning the gap. CDR3 sequence reads: CASSFGSNYGYTF. CDR3 DNA sequence: TGTGCCAGCAGTTTCGGCTCTAACTATGGCTACACCTTC.

This chain connects TRBV18 to TRBJ1-1, with a tentative D call TRBD1 (5 bases). V shed 4 bases and J shed 5 bases, with 11 bases lying between them. The CDR3 runs 13 residues. Germline V gene lookup returns CDR1 KGHSH and CDR2 LQKENI. The CDR3 sequence is CASSQGRETEAFF. In nucleotides, the CDR3 is TGTGCCAGCTCACAGGGGAGAGAGACTGAAGCTTTCTTT.

J is TRBJ2-1 and V is TRBV2, with D tentatively TRBD1 (7 bases). Germline assignment: CDR1 SNHLY and CDR2 FYNNEI. The CDR3 sequence is 16 residues long. The V end was cut by 1 base, the J end by 8 bases, with 18 bases between. Here the CDR3 reads CASSEEFGQGGYEQFF. DNA for the CDR3: TGTGCCAGCAGTGAAGAATTTGGGCAGGGGGGATATGAGCAGTTCTTC.

The chain links TRBV6-5 to TRBJ2-1, with D tentatively TRBD1 (6 bases). Deletions cut 2 bases from V and 3 bases from J, with 14 bases between. The CDR3 is 16 residues long. The germline gives CDR1 MNHEY, CDR2 SVGAGI. CDR3 region: CASSYRDTSGYNEQFF. Written as DNA, the CDR3 is TGTGCCAGCAGTTACCGGGACACATCTGGCTACAATGAGCAGTTCTTC.

As for this clone: A read error may be the cause here, since a much bigger clone is one base away. Other nucleotide sequences from this sample produce the same CDR3. The V and J genes are TRBV4-1 and TRBJ1-2; TRBD1 matches 11 bases. CDR1 and CDR2 from the germline V gene are MGHRA and YSYEKL. The CDR3 covers 16 residues. The DNA for the CDR3 is TGCGCCCGCAGCCACGGGCGGGGGGGACAGGGGGAAGGCTACACCTTC. Its translation: CARSHGRGGQGEGYTF.

This chain uses TRBV10-3 with TRBJ1-5, with D possibly TRBD1 on 6 matching bases. From germline, CDR1 is ENHRY and CDR2 SYGVKD. There are 16 residues in the CDR3. V was cut by 2 bases and J by 6 bases, with 17 bases left in between. CDR3 coding DNA: TGTGCCATCAGTGAGGGGGGGGCAGGATCGGGTCAGCCCCAGCATTTT. Residues: CAISEGGAGSGQPQHF.

The chain couples TRBV6-1 to TRBJ1-2, with a possible D match to TRBD1 (5 bases). V gave up 3 bases and J gave up 2 bases, with 7 bases separating them. Looked up from germline, CDR1 is MNHNS and CDR2 is SASEGT. CDR3 length equals 13 residues. This CDR3 is CASSEKGNYGYTF. In nucleotides, the CDR3 is TGTGCCAGCAGTGAGAAGGGGAACTATGGCTACACCTTC.

The J gene is TRBJ1-2, the V gene TRBV3-1 (or the pseudogene TRBV3-2), with D unclear. The CDR3 spans 16 residues. Trimming removed 4 bases from V and 4 bases from J, with 19 bases in between. Germline CDR1 LGHDT, CDR2 YNNKEL (reference sequence). DNA of the CDR3: TGTGCCAGCAGCCCGTCCGGCCGGGGTGCGGGCTATGGCTACACCTTC. Amino acids: CASSPSGRGAGYGYTF.

The genes are TRBV6-1 and TRBJ1-6; weak D call: TRBD1 (5 bases). Germline CDR1 is MNHNS and CDR2 is SASEGT. V lost 2 bases and J 6 bases, leaving 14 bases between the germline ends. The CDR3 runs 16 residues. This CDR3 reads CASSEIGGSRNSPLHF. The CDR3 nucleotides read TGTGCCAGCAGTGAAATCGGGGGGAGTCGTAATTCACCCCTCCACTTT.

This clone was counted once. The J gene is TRBJ1-2, the V gene TRBV5-1; D remains unclear. Germline V gives CDR1 SGHRS, CDR2 YFSETQ. Trimming took 4 bases from V and 3 from J, leaving 7 bases between them. There are 12 residues in the CDR3. The chain's CDR3 is CASSLDDYGYTF. The CDR3, as DNA: TGCGCCAGCAGCCTGGACGACTATGGCTACACCTTC.

The chain recombines TRBV21-1 with TRBJ1-6; the D call of TRBD1 is as the table states it, not checked on the DNA. TRBV21-1 is recorded as a pseudogene. This CDR3 has 15 residues. The CDR3 here is CASSTRDRGRAPLHF. In nucleotides, the CDR3 is TGTGCCAGCAGCACGCGGGACAGGGGAAGGGCACCCCTCCACTTT.

The chain is built from TRBV5-8 and TRBJ1-1; 11 bases match TRBD1. The V gene end was trimmed by 3 bases and the J gene end by 2 bases; junction bases not matched to a gene: 9. The CDR3 is made up of 17 amino acids. Germline V gene sequence: CDR1 SGHTS, CDR2 YDEGEE. The CDR3, as DNA: TGTGCCAGCAGCTATTTGGGGACAGGGGGGGTAAACACTGAAGCTTTCTTT. Translated: CASSYLGTGGVNTEAFF.

The rearrangement uses TRBV5-8 and TRBJ1-4, with D possibly being TRBD1 (5 bases). This CDR3 is built from 16 residues. Looked up from germline, CDR1 is SGHTS and CDR2 is YDEGEE. The V gene lost 4 bases and the J gene lost 3 bases, with 16 bases spanning the gap. CDR3 nucleotide sequence: TGTGCCAGCAGCGCCGGGACCAACGCGGCTAATGAAAAACTGTTTTTT. Protein product: CASSAGTNAANEKLFF.

This chain joins TRBV6-1 and TRBJ2-4; D unresolved. This CDR3 contains 14 residues. The V end was cut by 2 bases, the J end by 5 bases, with 10 bases between. Germline CDR1 and CDR2: MNHNS and SASEGT. Written as DNA, the CDR3 is TGTGCCAGCAGTGAAAGTGTCGTTCAAAACATTCAGTACTTC. This codes for CASSESVVQNIQYF.

This clone showed up just a few times. The CDR3 DNA reads TGTGCCACCAGTGATGGACAGGGAAGCTCCTACAATGAGCAGTTCTTC. As protein: CATSDGQGSSYNEQFF. This chain connects TRBV24-1 to TRBJ2-1; 8 nucleotides line up with TRBD1. The V segment lost 3 bases and the J segment 0 bases; nucleotides outside the gene matches: 3. The germline gives CDR1 KGHDR, CDR2 SFDVKD. The length of the CDR3 is 16 residues.

The chain is built from TRBV15 and TRBJ1-5, with D maybe TRBD1 (6 bases). The CDR3 covers 15 residues. Germline V gene lookup returns CDR1 LNHNV and CDR2 YYDKDF (reference sequence). Trimming pared 6 bases from V and 7 bases from J, leaving 19 bases between. Here the CDR3 DNA reads TGTGCCACCAGTGAAACAACAGGTGGGGGCCAGCCCCAGCATTTT. This gives the protein CATSETTGGGQPQHF.